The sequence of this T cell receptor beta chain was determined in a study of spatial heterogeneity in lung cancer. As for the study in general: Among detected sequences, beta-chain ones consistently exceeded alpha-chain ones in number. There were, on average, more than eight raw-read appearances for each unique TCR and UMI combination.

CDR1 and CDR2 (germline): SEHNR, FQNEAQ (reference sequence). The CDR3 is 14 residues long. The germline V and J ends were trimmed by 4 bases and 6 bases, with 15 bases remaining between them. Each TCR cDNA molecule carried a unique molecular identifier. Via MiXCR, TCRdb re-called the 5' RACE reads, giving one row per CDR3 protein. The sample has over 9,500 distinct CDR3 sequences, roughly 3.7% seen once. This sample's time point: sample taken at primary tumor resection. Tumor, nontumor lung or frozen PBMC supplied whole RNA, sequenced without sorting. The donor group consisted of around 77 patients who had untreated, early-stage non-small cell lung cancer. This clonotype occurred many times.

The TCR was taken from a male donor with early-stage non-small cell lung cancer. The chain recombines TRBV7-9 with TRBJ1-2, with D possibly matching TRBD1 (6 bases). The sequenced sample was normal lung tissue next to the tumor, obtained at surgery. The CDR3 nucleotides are TGTGCCAGCAGCTCAAAACAGGGCATGAATGGCTACACCTTC. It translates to CASSSKQGMNGYTF.